This record concerns one T cell receptor beta chain sequence. This sample stems from a study of blood T cell repertoires in COVID-19. The wider study: Researchers got acute and convalescent COVID-19 samples from the United States, Italy and Spain. PBMCs, B-cell-depleted T cells, or T cells were the source of the cDNA or gDNA that made up the material.

Germline loops: CDR1 WNHNN, CDR2 SYGVQD (reference sequence). The CDR3 sequence is 14 residues long. Trimming took 9 bases from V and 8 from J; bases not matched to a gene: 12. Under the authors' procedure: Amplification with reference gene primers provided the estimates of nucleated cell counts. Sequencing used immunoSEQ multiplex PCR; TCRdb keeps in-frame clones, though not all of them. For V, J and clone size, that table is used; D and trimming come from the DNA. Counted here are over 85,000 clones, over 65% occurring once; the ten biggest clones make up 3.8%. J is TRBJ1-1 and V is TRBV10-1; 10 bases agree with TRBD1. The sequence came from a woman older than 75 with acute or convalescent COVID-19. The sample consisted of peripheral blood. The CDR3 is CARVFRQGAPEAFF. The CDR3 DNA reads as TGCGCCAGAGTGTTTCGACAGGGGGCCCCCGAAGCTTTCTTT.